This T cell receptor (beta chain) was documented in a study of vaccination effects on CD4 cells after COVID-19. Study background: Sampling occurred a median 72 days post second dose, range 14 to 241.

As regards this clone: The antigen remains undetermined.

Ahead of sequencing, the ViraFEST assay grew antigen-specific CD4+ T cells using viral peptide pools. Cultured cells yielded isolated CD4+ T cells after approximately nine days. Vaccine administered to participants consisted of two doses of either BNT162b2 or mRNA-1273. On days 3 and 7, fresh IL-2 medium replaced half the medium. The V gene lost 2 bases and the J gene lost 7 bases, with 3 bases spanning the gap. CDR3 length: 11 amino acids. The germline V gene encodes CDR1 LGHDT and CDR2 YNNKEL (reference sequence). Sequencing was performed with immunoSEQ multiplex PCR; in TCRdb, only in-frame clones are kept and a portion is missing. Of roughly 32,000 clones detected, 72% appear once; the ten largest clones hold around 12%.

The receptor's source is a human donor who received a COVID-19 vaccine. This sequence joins TRBV3-1 (or the pseudogene TRBV3-2) and TRBJ1-3; the D is unclear. The starting material was CD4+ T cells from PBMCs cultured with HCoV-229E spike peptides, obtained after COVID-19 vaccination. CDR3: CASSQLNTIYF. For the CDR3, the DNA is TGTGCCAGCAGCCAATTGAACACCATATATTTT.